The rows below give T cell receptor beta chains drawn from one sample of a study of blood T cell repertoires in COVID-19. Using immunoSEQ multiplex PCR, the repertoire was profiled, and TCRdb retains in-frame clones only, with some absent. The sample yields more than 150,000 clones, approximately 86% seen once. The specimen was peripheral blood. Source of these receptors: a man aged 18 to 30 with acute or convalescent COVID-19. CDR3s include the opening cysteine and the closing phenylalanine or tryptophan. Size is stated for part of the rows, as once, few or many counts, or as a class when the clone is expanded.

j_gene: TRBJ1-5; v_gene: TRBV6-5; abundance: once; CDR3aa: CASRATVNSNQPQHF
j_gene: TRBJ1-1; v_gene: TRBV6-6; abundance: NA; CDR3aa: CASSLLTPNTEAFF
j_gene: TRBJ2-2; v_gene: TRBV19; abundance: NA; CDR3aa: CASSMRRHTGELFF
j_gene: TRBJ1-2; v_gene: TRBV19; abundance: few; CDR3aa: CASSLRQGGEGYTF
j_gene: TRBJ2-3; v_gene: TRBV30; abundance: NA; CDR3aa: CAWSLAGADTQYF
j_gene: TRBJ2-3; v_gene: TRBV3-1/TRBV3-2; abundance: NA; CDR3aa: CASSHTRLAGSTDTQYF
j_gene: TRBJ2-5; v_gene: TRBV9; abundance: few; CDR3aa: CASSSEETQYF
j_gene: TRBJ2-2; v_gene: TRBV6-5; abundance: NA; CDR3aa: CASSYWTGTGTGELFF
j_gene: TRBJ2-2; v_gene: TRBV9; abundance: NA; CDR3aa: CASSVSYSGGAPGELFF
j_gene: TRBJ1-1; v_gene: TRBV4-1; abundance: NA; CDR3aa: CASSHPGQGMTEAFF
j_gene: TRBJ2-5; v_gene: TRBV5-1; abundance: NA; CDR3aa: CASKLGDRGQVQETQYF
j_gene: TRBJ1-5; v_gene: TRBV2; abundance: NA; CDR3aa: CASSVTGTGSQPQHF
j_gene: TRBJ2-3; v_gene: TRBV19; abundance: once; CDR3aa: CASMRWGEDTQYF
j_gene: TRBJ1-5; v_gene: TRBV12-3/TRBV12-4; abundance: NA; CDR3aa: CASSLISNQPQHF